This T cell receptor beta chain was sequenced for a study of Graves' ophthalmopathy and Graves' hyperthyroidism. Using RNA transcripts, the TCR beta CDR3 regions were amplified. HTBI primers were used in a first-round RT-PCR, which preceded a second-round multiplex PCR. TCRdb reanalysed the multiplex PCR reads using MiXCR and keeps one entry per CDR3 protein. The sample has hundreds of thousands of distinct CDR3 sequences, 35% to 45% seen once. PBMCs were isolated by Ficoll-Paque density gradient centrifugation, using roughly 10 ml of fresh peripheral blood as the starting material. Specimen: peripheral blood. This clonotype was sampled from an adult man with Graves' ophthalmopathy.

The CDR3 DNA reads as TGTGCCAGCAGCGTCACAGGGTTGAACACCATATATTTT. It specifies CASSVTGLNTIYF. The rearrangement uses TRBV7-9 and TRBJ1-3; the D gene is possibly TRBD1 (6 bases). Per the germline V gene, CDR1 is SEHNR and CDR2 is FQNEAQ (reference sequence). V shed 5 bases and J shed 7 bases, with 12 bases lying between them. CDR3 size: 13 residues.